This TCR beta chain originates from a study of cytotoxic CD8 clonotypes in ibrutinib-treated CLL. Study context: Averaging across samples gave approximately 260,000 productive templates and roughly 88,000 productive rearrangements.

The intended depth for sequencing was 1 in 200,000 to 1 in 1 million T cells. Some clones are missing from TCRdb's copy, which holds only in-frame ones; the method was immunoSEQ multiplex PCR. The sample lists over 95,000 clones, about 53% occurring once. Study-wide findings and caveats: Baseline levels were approached again at progression, after clonality had risen at ibrutinib response.

Per germline, CDR1 PRHDT and CDR2 FYEKMQ (reference sequence). V gave up 2 bases and J gave up 6 bases, with 13 bases separating them. The CDR3 contains 15 residues. This clone has a handful of counts. Its cognate antigen is unknown. This chain joins TRBV13 and TRBJ2-2; perhaps TRBD2 as D (6 bases). Specimen: PBMCs, collected after 24 months of ibrutinib treatment. This clonotype was obtained from a human donor with chronic lymphocytic leukemia. CDR3 coding DNA: TGTGCCAGCAGCTTATTGACGGGGGAATCCGGGGAGCTGTTTTTT. It translates to CASSLLTGESGELFF.